The sequence of this TCR beta chain was determined in a study of siplizumab effects on memory and regulatory T cells. Germline-derived CDR1 and CDR2 are SNHLY and FYNNEI. The CDR3 is 16 residues long. V lost 1 base and J 0 bases, leaving 9 bases between the germline ends. TCR templates numbering 80,000 to 100,000 were assayed per sample. Measured with immunoSEQ multiplex PCR; TCRdb has only the in-frame clones, and not every one. The top ten hold around 15% of the sample, which has about 87,000 clones, 90% seen once. Concerning this clone: The antigen is undetermined.

Points from the study as a whole: Siplizumab produced a significant reduction in alloreactive sequences that were traceable to unstimulated CD4+ memory cells. The study found naive T cells seemingly more diverse than memory cells and seemingly major alloresponse contributors. Sequences below about 10^-5 frequency were poorly captured, limiting mapping of alloreactive clones.

The V call is TRBV2, the J call TRBJ1-4; tentative D call: TRBD1 (6 bases). The receptor was derived from a human donor in good health. Input material: CD4+ T cells sorted from blood. CDR3 bases: TGTGCCAGCAGTGAAGACAGGGCTGCAACTAATGAAAAACTGTTTTTT. Protein sequence: CASSEDRAATNEKLFF.